The T cell receptor beta chain described here comes from a study of blood T cells in healthy people across ages. General study points: Whereas aged donors had fewer naive CD4+ cells, long-lived donors had more of them and higher diversity.

A second PCR of 7 to 11 cycles used a sample-barcoded 5' primer and a J-beta primer mix. Each CDR3 protein gets one entry after TCRdb re-called the 5' RACE reads with MiXCR. The top ten clones hold over 20% of a sample with roughly 800,000 distinct CDR3 sequences, roughly 64% of them seen once. This CDR3 has 13 amino acids. Germline V lookup: CDR1 SQVTM, CDR2 ANQGSEA. Each sample used at least 6.5 million PBMCs. Concerning this clonotype: Its antigen remains unknown.

The chain links TRBV29-1 to TRBJ2-5; the D gene could be TRBD1 or TRBD2 (5 bases each). The closer fit of TRBJ2-7 to the DNA end suggests the J call may be wrong. The sample comprised blood. The sequence was collected from a man younger than 40 in good health. The CDR3 sequence: CSVGGTYYYEQYF. The CDR3, as DNA: TGCAGCGTTGGGGGGACGTACTACTACGAGCAGTACTTC.